This T cell receptor beta chain emerged from a study of blood T cell repertoires in COVID-19. The CDR3 consists of 16 residues. Germline V gene sequence: CDR1 MDHEN, CDR2 SYDVKM. J gave up 5 bases and V 5 bases, and 8 bases lay outside the gene matches. This clone appeared a single time. Method: immunoSEQ multiplex PCR; TCRdb's copy keeps in-frame clones and lacks some. The sample includes 50,000 to 55,000 clones, almost 85% seen only once; the top ten take 14%. The sequence was collected from a human donor in a cohort sampled during active COVID-19. The chain employs TRBV28 and TRBJ2-1; TRBD2 aligns across 11 bases. Source material: peripheral blood. The CDR3: CASSPRLAGQDNEQFF. CDR3 coding DNA: TGTGCCAGCAGTCCAAGACTAGCGGGACAGGACAATGAGCAGTTCTTC.